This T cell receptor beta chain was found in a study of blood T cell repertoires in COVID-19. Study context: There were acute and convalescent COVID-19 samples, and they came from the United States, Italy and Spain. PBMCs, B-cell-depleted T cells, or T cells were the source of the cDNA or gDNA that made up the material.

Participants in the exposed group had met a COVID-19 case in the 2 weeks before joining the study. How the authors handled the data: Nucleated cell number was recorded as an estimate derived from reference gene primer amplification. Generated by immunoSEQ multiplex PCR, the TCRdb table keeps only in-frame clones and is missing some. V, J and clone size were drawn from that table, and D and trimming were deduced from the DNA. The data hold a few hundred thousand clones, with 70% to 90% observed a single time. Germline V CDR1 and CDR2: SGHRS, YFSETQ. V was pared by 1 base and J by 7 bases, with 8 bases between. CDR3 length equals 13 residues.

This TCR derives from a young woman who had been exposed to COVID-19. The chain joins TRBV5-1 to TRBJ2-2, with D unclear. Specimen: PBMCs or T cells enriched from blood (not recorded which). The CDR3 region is CASSLSPIGELFF. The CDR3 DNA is TGCGCCAGCAGCTTGTCCCCCATCGGGGAGCTGTTTTTT.